These T cell receptor beta chains were read from a single sample in a study of vaccination and CD4 T cells after COVID-19. These receptors have no known antigen. TCRdb itself ran the PCR reads through MiXCR, one entry per CDR3 protein. The table includes some 21,000 distinct CDR3 sequences, over 40% detected once. This material consisted of CD4+ T cells from blood, cultured in vitro, taken about 7 months after SARS-CoV-2 vaccination. The receptors derive from a human donor who had recovered from COVID-19. Both conserved end residues are trimmed from each CDR3. The D gene is left open where the match is weak.

J gene: TRBJ1-1
V gene: TRBV20-1
D gene: NA
CDR3 protein: SARDRDTGLNTEAF

J gene: TRBJ2-5
V gene: TRBV19
D gene: TRBD2
CDR3 protein: ASSGAGRETQY

J gene: TRBJ1-2
V gene: TRBV28
D gene: TRBD1
CDR3 protein: ASSILIPQGAGGYGYT

J gene: TRBJ2-7
V gene: TRBV6-5
D gene: NA
CDR3 protein: ASSYEVWGDEQY

J gene: TRBJ2-1
V gene: TRBV28
D gene: TRBD1
CDR3 protein: ASSPPSGTGAYNEQF

J gene: TRBJ2-3
V gene: TRBV28
D gene: NA
CDR3 protein: ASSPGQGLYTDTQY

J gene: TRBJ2-5
V gene: TRBV11-1
D gene: NA
CDR3 protein: ASSFGETQY

J gene: TRBJ2-2
V gene: TRBV20-1
D gene: TRBD1
CDR3 protein: SARQGGNTGELF

J gene: TRBJ2-5
V gene: TRBV7-2
D gene: NA
CDR3 protein: ASSLVPAVWGETQY

J gene: TRBJ1-4
V gene: TRBV20-1
D gene: TRBD1
CDR3 protein: SARAGQGSNEKLF

J gene: TRBJ2-5
V gene: TRBV12-3/TRBV12-4
D gene: TRBD2
CDR3 protein: ASSLGAGGLTQY

J gene: TRBJ1-2
V gene: TRBV2
D gene: NA
CDR3 protein: ASTVQGPGGYT

J gene: TRBJ2-5
V gene: TRBV15
D gene: NA
CDR3 protein: ATSRGATARTWTQY

J gene: TRBJ2-7
V gene: TRBV20-1
D gene: NA
CDR3 protein: SAIVFDYEQY

J gene: TRBJ2-2
V gene: TRBV5-4
D gene: NA
CDR3 protein: ASSFISNTGELF

J gene: TRBJ2-7
V gene: TRBV6-5
D gene: NA
CDR3 protein: ASSYSGRGVSEQY

J gene: TRBJ2-1
V gene: TRBV20-1
D gene: TRBD2
CDR3 protein: SARYFSEAGQPYNEQF